The source of this TCR beta chain is a study of CD4+ T cells in melanoma (dated by TCRdb to between 2021 and 2024). General notes on the study: Neoantigen-specific CD4+ T cells in human melanoma were what the study investigated.

The sample holds many counts of this clone. The specificity of this receptor is unknown. No quality values exist for individual bases; no much larger clone is one base distant. Patients with melanoma were used as donors. The paper's findings and limits, for the study overall: Neoantigen-specific CD4+ T cells were reported to be correlated with the function of CD8+ T cells, macrophages and B cells. Diverse differentiation states were reported to be shown by neoantigen-specific CD4+ T cells in melanoma.

Library preparation was by the immunoSEQ multiplex PCR assay. As stored in TCRdb, this immuneACCESS dataset retains in-frame rearrangements with V and J assigned. A fraction of the clones does not appear; measured against another copy, unresolved V genes explain less than half of the discrepancy, and the remainder lacks a known reason. This sample comprises tens of thousands of clones, 55% to 75% of them detected only once. Together, the top ten hold approximately 4.6% of the sample. The CDR3 spans 12 residues, from the cysteine through the phenylalanine. Only CDR3 DNA remains: 36 bases, in frame from the first base. A distance of 2 bases separates the germline ends of V and J, which lose 1 base and 4 bases respectively. CDR1 and CDR2 were assigned from the germline V gene (reference sequence) as LNHDA and SQIVND.

Sequencing was carried out using tumor tissue. The chain was built from TRBV19 and TRBJ2-1; the D gene cannot be named for sure. This TCR came from a human donor with melanoma. CDR3 loop: CASSIGYNEQFF. The nucleotides are TGTGCCAGTAGTATAGGATACAATGAGCAGTTCTTC.